This TCR beta chain was captured by sequencing in a study of blood T cell repertoires in COVID-19 (dated by TCRdb to the early 2020s). With regard to the full study: Samples covering the acute and convalescent phases of COVID-19 were provided by collaborators in the United States, Italy and Spain. Samples were obtained from the ongoing ImmuneRACE study (first 160 participants) and from 1,254 subjects provided by 6 global collaborators. Nearly every sample came with metadata listing a de-identified subject ID, COVID-19 status, age in years and sex. The dataset comprised deeply sampled blood TCRbeta repertoires from subjects exposed to, actively infected with, or recovered from COVID-19. The repertoires were made available in a free public database intended to serve as a resource for research on the immune response to SARS-CoV-2. Where HLA class I and class II types were available, the types were taken from metadata supplied by the sample provider, not from assay-based typing. The prospective study material was composed of cDNA or gDNA derived from T cells, B-cell-depleted T cells, or PBMCs.

The full study reports these points: The amount of clinical and demographic metadata varied by source and participant and was provided uncurated.

Of note for this clone: Its binding antigen is unknown. No base quality information exists; no much larger clone differs at one position.

Whole blood was collected in K2EDTA tubes by collaborating institutions according to the institutions' own protocols. For TCRbeta analysis, collaborators shipped samples as frozen whole blood, isolated PBMCs, or DNA extracted from either of those sample types. The germline V gene provides CDR1 MNHEY and CDR2 SVGAGI. The CDR3 runs 14 amino acids, cysteine and phenylalanine included. The retained sequence is limited to the CDR3, 42 bases, with the frame set at the first base. Here V drops 7 bases and J drops 4 bases, and the junction holds 7 bases not matched to any gene. TCRbeta CDR3 regions were amplified from genomic DNA by means of the immunoSEQ Assay, a bias-controlled multiplex PCR. In the paper's pipeline: Nucleated cell counts per sample were estimated from amplification of reference gene primers within the assay. Sequence reads were collapsed and filtered to measure the absolute abundance of every unique TCRbeta CDR3 rearrangement. For each sample, productive Simpson clonality was calculated as the square root of Simpson's diversity index over productive rearrangements. What TCRdb holds here is the immuneACCESS table cut down to in-frame rearrangements. Part of the clones is not present; checked against another copy, under half of the missing clones reflect an unresolved V gene, and the others are unexplained. V, J and clone size were drawn from that table, and D and trimming were deduced from the DNA. The sample yields about 34,000 clones; 75% to 85% were counted once. The top ten hold 14% of the sample.

The clonotype comes from a woman aged 70-85 years with acute or convalescent COVID-19. Recombination linked TRBV6-5 to TRBJ2-3; TRBD2 aligns with 8 central bases. What was sequenced was peripheral blood. The DNA reads TGTGCCAGCATCAGCGGGGGAGCCGCAGATACGCAGTATTTT. It encodes CASISGGAADTQYF.